This T cell receptor beta chain was sequenced in a study of T cells in Graves' hyperthyroidism and ophthalmopathy. General observations from the study: Before onset, by a median of approximately 5.9 months, the model predicted ophthalmopathy.

On this clonotype: Its antigen remains unknown. This may be a read error: a much more frequent sequence differs by one nucleotide.

The CDR3 has 15 residues. V lost 5 bases to trimming and J lost 5 bases; unmatched junction nucleotides: 8. The germline gives CDR1 LNHDA, CDR2 SQIVND (reference sequence). It was RNA transcripts that yielded the amplified TCR beta CDR3 regions. TCR CDR3 regions were first amplified by RT-PCR with HTBI primers. TCRdb recomputed calls from the multiplex PCR reads with MiXCR, one row per CDR3 protein. The table has hundreds of thousands of distinct CDR3 sequences, over 11% seen once. The source material was blood. The chain is built from TRBV19 and TRBJ2-3, with 9 bases fitting TRBD2. The receptor was isolated from a woman in her 30s with Graves' hyperthyroidism. The CDR3 reads CASSVGAGGGDTQYF. CDR3 nucleotide sequence: TGTGCCAGTAGTGTAGGAGCGGGAGGAGGAGATACGCAGTATTTT.